These T cell receptor beta chains were read from a single sample in a study of vaccination and CD4 T cells after COVID-19. The antigens of these receptors remain unknown. TCRdb analysed the PCR reads with MiXCR anew, one entry per CDR3 protein. This table holds more than 20,000 distinct CDR3 sequences, approximately 40% found once. The sample was CD4+ T cells from blood, cultured in vitro. The receptors stem from a human donor who had recovered from COVID-19. Each CDR3 is given with its conserved first and last residue. D genes are given only for firm matches. Clone size appears in some rows only: once, few, many, or a class for an expanded clone.

>TRBV4-1|TRBJ1-2|.|.
CASSQDRVLLGYTF
TGCGCCAGCAGCCAAGATAGGGTCCTTCTAGGCTACACCTTC
>TRBV6-4|TRBJ2-3|few|TRBD2
CASSKRLALPDTQYF
TGTGCCAGCAGTAAAAGACTAGCTTTGCCAGATACGCAGTATTTT
>TRBV4-1|TRBJ1-2|.|TRBD1
CASSPDRGLSYGYTF
TGCGCCAGCAGCCCGGACAGGGGGCTTAGCTATGGCTACACCTTC
>TRBV20-1|TRBJ1-2|few|TRBD1
CSASWGQGDGYTF
TGCAGTGCTAGTTGGGGACAGGGGGATGGCTACACCTTC
>TRBV11-3|TRBJ1-2|once|.
CASSGVNYGYTF
TGTGCCAGCTCCGGGGTAAACTATGGCTACACCTTC
>TRBV7-2|TRBJ1-1|few|TRBD1
CASSSRRQGNTEAFF
TGTGCCAGCAGCTCCCGCAGACAGGGAAACACTGAAGCTTTCTTT
>TRBV20-1|TRBJ2-1|.|TRBD1
CSARGTQGAWNEQFF
TGCAGTGCTAGAGGCACCCAGGGGGCTTGGAATGAGCAGTTCTTC
>TRBV25-1|TRBJ2-7|.|.
CASSERTEQYF
TGTGCCAGCAGTGAAAGGACAGAGCAGTACTTC
>TRBV24-1|TRBJ2-1|.|.
CATSDHRPLGNEQFF
TGTGCCACCAGTGACCACAGACCCCTCGGGAATGAGCAGTTCTTC
>TRBV7-9|TRBJ2-1|.|TRBD1
CASSTQGFYNEQFF
TGTGCCAGCAGCACACAGGGGTTCTACAATGAGCAGTTCTTC
>TRBV20-1|TRBJ2-7|.|.
CSARVPRSLLYEQYF
TGCAGTGCTAGAGTTCCCCGTTCGTTGTTGTACGAGCAGTACTTC
>TRBV28|TRBJ2-2|.|.
CASRRSGSTGELFF
TGTGCCAGCAGGCGCAGCGGATCCACCGGGGAGCTGTTTTTT
>TRBV7-9|TRBJ1-1|.|TRBD1
CASSLRQGSTEAFF
TGTGCCAGCAGCTTACGACAGGGAAGCACTGAAGCTTTCTTT
>TRBV24-1|TRBJ2-7|few|TRBD1
CATSDIGLTGAYEQYF
TGTGCCACCAGTGATATCGGTTTGACAGGGGCCTACGAGCAGTACTTC
>TRBV19|TRBJ1-5|few|.
CASTYMGVGTGSNQPQHF
TGTGCCAGTACCTATATGGGGGTGGGGACCGGGAGCAATCAGCCCCAGCATTTT
>TRBV20-1|TRBJ2-3|.|TRBD2
CSARAGTSFSTDTQYF
TGCAGTGCTAGGGCTGGGACTAGCTTTAGCACAGATACGCAGTATTTT
>TRBV28|TRBJ2-5|few|.
CASSSLRVGLQETQYF
TGTGCCAGCAGTTCTCTGAGGGTGGGACTTCAAGAGACCCAGTACTTC
>TRBV20-1|TRBJ2-7|few|TRBD2
CSAGGTSGSYEQYF
TGCAGTGCCGGTGGGACTAGCGGTTCCTACGAGCAGTACTTC
>TRBV11-2|TRBJ1-2|.|TRBD1
CASSDRGYYGYTF
TGTGCCAGCAGTGACAGGGGGTACTATGGCTACACCTTC
>TRBV20-1|TRBJ1-2|few|.
CSARDSYGYTF
TGCAGTGCTAGGGACAGCTATGGCTACACCTTC
>TRBV24-1|TRBJ2-5|.|.
CAISDSGPYQETQYF
TGTGCCATCAGTGATTCAGGACCCTACCAAGAGACCCAGTACTTC
>TRBV5-1|TRBJ1-6|.|.
CASSLHYNSPLHF
TGCGCCAGCAGTCTCCACTATAATTCACCCCTCCACTTT
>TRBV2|TRBJ2-7|.|TRBD2
CASSVGSGGTYEQYF
TGTGCCAGCAGTGTAGGATCCGGGGGGACGTACGAGCAGTACTTC
>TRBV6-5|TRBJ2-7|.|TRBD1
CASSYAFTGAHYEQYF
TGTGCCAGCAGTTACGCCTTTACAGGGGCCCATTACGAGCAGTACTTC
>TRBV4-2|TRBJ2-7|.|.
CASSQAEAVGYEQYF
TGTGCCAGCAGCCAAGCGGAGGCAGTCGGTTACGAGCAGTACTTC
>TRBV20-1|TRBJ2-5|.|TRBD2
CSADPSGVLTQYF
TGCAGTGCAGACCCTAGCGGGGTTTTGACCCAGTACTTC
>TRBV6-1|TRBJ2-7|few|.
CASRRGVPYEQYF
TGTGCCAGCAGAAGAGGAGTTCCCTACGAGCAGTACTTC
>TRBV20-1|TRBJ1-2|.|.
CSIQEVNYGYTF
TGCAGTATTCAGGAGGTGAACTATGGCTACACCTTC
>TRBV11-2|TRBJ1-2|few|.
CASSLNGGDYTF
TGTGCCAGCAGCTTAAATGGAGGGGACTACACCTTC
>TRBV20-1|TRBJ2-7|.|TRBD2
CSARASGSFYEQYF
TGCAGTGCTAGAGCTAGCGGGAGTTTCTACGAGCAGTACTTC
>TRBV4-3|TRBJ2-7|.|.
CASSQDSNTKTYEQYF
TGCGCCAGCAGCCAAGATTCGAACACAAAGACCTACGAGCAGTACTTC
>TRBV6-1|TRBJ2-7|.|TRBD1
CASSGRDRGSYEQYF
TGTGCCAGCAGTGGTAGGGACAGGGGGTCCTACGAGCAGTACTTC
>TRBV20-1|TRBJ1-1|.|.
CSAPGQMNTEAFF
TGCAGTGCTCCTGGACAGATGAACACTGAAGCTTTCTTT
>TRBV20-1|TRBJ2-5|.|TRBD2
CSARSTGFSGGMETQYF
TGCAGTGCTAGGTCTACAGGGTTTAGCGGGGGGATGGAGACCCAGTACTTC
>TRBV11-2|TRBJ2-3|.|.
CASSFTGLSQYF
TGTGCCAGCAGCTTCACAGGGTTGTCGCAGTATTTT
>TRBV15|TRBJ2-2|.|TRBD1
CATSRRQGAGTGELFF
TGTGCCACCAGCAGACGACAGGGGGCCGGCACCGGGGAGCTGTTTTTT
>TRBV4-1|TRBJ2-3|.|.
CASSQVGLSTDTQYF
TGCGCCAGCAGCCAAGTGGGACTCAGCACAGATACGCAGTATTTT
>TRBV5-4|TRBJ2-7|.|.
CASSPGVGVAYEQYF
TGTGCCAGCAGCCCGGGCGTGGGAGTCGCCTACGAGCAGTACTTC
>TRBV20-1|TRBJ2-2|medium-sized|TRBD1
CSARDREAGELFF
TGCAGTGCACGGGACAGAGAGGCCGGGGAGCTGTTTTTT
>TRBV28|TRBJ1-2|.|TRBD1
CASSLLTGAGYTF
TGTGCCAGCAGTTTACTAACAGGGGCGGGCTACACCTTC
>TRBV24-1|TRBJ1-4|.|.
CATSGSANEKLFF
TGTGCCACTTCGGGCAGCGCTAATGAAAAACTGTTTTTT
>TRBV6-1|TRBJ2-3|.|TRBD2
CASSGSGRGEADTQYF
TGTGCCAGCAGTGGAAGCGGGAGGGGTGAGGCAGATACGCAGTATTTT